This entry describes one TCR beta chain. Its antigen remains unidentified. This sample is drawn from a study of cytomegalovirus exposure and HLA in healthy donors. The PCR used 60 Vbeta and 13 Jbeta primers. Generated by immunoSEQ multiplex PCR, the TCRdb table keeps only in-frame clones and is missing some. The data contain 150,000 to 200,000 clones, roughly 85% of them singletons. Study-level points and caveats: Earlier findings revealed that most TCR beta V segments proved productive either about 90% or about 30% of the time.

V was shortened by 3 bases and J by 3 bases, with 17 bases between the two germline ends. CDR3 size: 16 residues. Germline V CDR1 and CDR2: GTSNPN, SVGIG (reference sequence). The chain uses TRBV30 and TRBJ2-2; maybe TRBD2 (5 bases). This clonotype was obtained from a woman in her late teens or twenties in good health and CMV-seronegative. The sequenced sample consisted of PBMCs. The CDR3 region has the DNA TGTGCCTGGAGGGGGTTTGGCGGAGCGGACACCGGGGAGCTGTTTTTT. The encoded protein is CAWRGFGGADTGELFF.